This record covers a single T cell receptor beta chain. Naive-designated CD8 cells lacked CD45RO, were positively enriched for CCR7, and omitted terminally differentiated effector memory CD45RA+ cells. This entry is derived from a study of shared clonotypes between healthy human individuals. Here immunoSEQ multiplex PCR was the method, and the copy in TCRdb shows in-frame clones only, minus some. This sample has about 2 million clones, with about 95% found just once. Germline V CDR1 and CDR2: SGHVS, FQNEAQ. The CDR3 sequence is 19 residues long. The V gene lost 1 base and the J gene lost 3 bases, with 24 bases spanning the gap.

The genes are TRBV7-8 and TRBJ1-2; D call uncertain. Sequences were obtained from naive CD8+ T cells sorted from blood. This sequence originates from a young man in good health. The CDR3 loop reads CASSLDSVGVRGDDYGYTF. The CDR3, as DNA: TGTGCCAGCAGCTTAGATAGTGTTGGGGTCCGGGGTGATGACTATGGCTACACCTTC.